This T cell receptor (beta chain) was profiled in a study of OX40 agonist ivuxolimab in advanced cancers. The study in broad terms: The costimulatory receptor OX40 (CD134) was targeted by ivuxolimab, a fully human IgG2 agonistic monoclonal antibody. Intravenous ivuxolimab was administered to patients every 2 weeks at six dose levels: 0.01, 0.1, 0.3, 1.5, 3 and 10 mg/kg. Among the 50 to 55 dose-escalation patients, roughly 20 had hepatocellular carcinoma, approximately 15 melanoma, 9 renal cell carcinoma and 9 head and neck cancer. The dose-escalation cohort was approximately 83% male with a mean age of about 54 years, ranging from roughly 20 to 85. Prior anti-PD-1, anti-PD-L1 or anti-CTLA-4 therapy was permitted, and checkpoint inhibitors had been received by less than 45% of dose-escalation patients. Three dose-escalation patients achieved partial responses, one with hepatocellular carcinoma and two with cutaneous melanoma. The purpose of peripheral TCRbeta sequencing was to test whether ivuxolimab changed TCR sequence diversity and led to clonal T-cell expansion. The paper describes the monotherapy dose-escalation part (N ≈ 52 patients) of the phase I trial of ivuxolimab. The investigation overall reported the following: Partial responders in the 0.1-3.0 mg/kg groups had among the lowest normalized peripheral clonal expansion, especially among CD8+ T cells. The antigen specificity of the peripheral T cells that underwent clonal expansion was not determined. At doses of 0.1 to 3.0 mg/kg, clonal expansion of both CD4+ and CD8+ T cells in blood was seen between baseline and week 6. After ivuxolimab, CD8+ T cells had more expanded clones than CD4+ T cells on average. Low levels of normalized T-cell clonal expansion were also shown by some nonresponding patients.

For sequencing of the TCRbeta CDR3 region, genomic DNA was extracted from the sorted cells. TCRbeta CDR3 regions were sequenced using the immunoSEQ Assay. What TCRdb holds here is the immuneACCESS table cut down to in-frame rearrangements. Part of the clones is not present; checked against another copy, under half of the missing clones reflect an unresolved V gene, and the others are unexplained. In all, the sample holds 60,000 or so clones, and approximately 89% of those were seen once. The ten largest clonotypes hold 12% of the sample. The trial excluded patients who had a history of autoimmune disease or were on systemic immunosuppression. Peripheral blood for TCR sequencing was collected from all dose cohorts at baseline, on cycle 4 day 1, and on cycle 7 day 1. Samples came from an open-label, multicenter, first-in-human phase I dose-escalation trial of ivuxolimab. Adults with locally advanced or metastatic melanoma, renal cell, hepatocellular, or head and neck squamous cell carcinoma were enrolled in the trial. CD4+ and CD8+ T cells were sorted separately from peripheral blood before TCR sequencing.

CDR1 and CDR2 are read off the germline V gene as MNHNS and SASEGT. Reading from cysteine to phenylalanine, the CDR3 counts 15 amino acids. Of the read, only the CDR3 DNA is kept; its 45 bases are in frame from base 1. The trim is 3 bases for V and 0 bases for J, with a gap of 9 bases between the germline ends. As regards this clone: Its antigen is unknown. One base away there is no much larger clone; base qualities are not given.

The TCR originated in an adult with an advanced solid tumor such as melanoma, head and neck, liver or kidney cancer. The material sequenced was CD4+ or CD8+ T cells sorted from blood, taken in a trial of the OX40 agonist ivuxolimab. The V and J segments used are TRBV6-1 and TRBJ2-1; possibly the D gene is TRBD1, per 5 matching bases. The DNA reads as follows: TGTGCCAGCAGTGAGGGGCAGAGCTCCTACAATGAGCAGTTCTTC. Its coded protein is CASSEGQSSYNEQFF.